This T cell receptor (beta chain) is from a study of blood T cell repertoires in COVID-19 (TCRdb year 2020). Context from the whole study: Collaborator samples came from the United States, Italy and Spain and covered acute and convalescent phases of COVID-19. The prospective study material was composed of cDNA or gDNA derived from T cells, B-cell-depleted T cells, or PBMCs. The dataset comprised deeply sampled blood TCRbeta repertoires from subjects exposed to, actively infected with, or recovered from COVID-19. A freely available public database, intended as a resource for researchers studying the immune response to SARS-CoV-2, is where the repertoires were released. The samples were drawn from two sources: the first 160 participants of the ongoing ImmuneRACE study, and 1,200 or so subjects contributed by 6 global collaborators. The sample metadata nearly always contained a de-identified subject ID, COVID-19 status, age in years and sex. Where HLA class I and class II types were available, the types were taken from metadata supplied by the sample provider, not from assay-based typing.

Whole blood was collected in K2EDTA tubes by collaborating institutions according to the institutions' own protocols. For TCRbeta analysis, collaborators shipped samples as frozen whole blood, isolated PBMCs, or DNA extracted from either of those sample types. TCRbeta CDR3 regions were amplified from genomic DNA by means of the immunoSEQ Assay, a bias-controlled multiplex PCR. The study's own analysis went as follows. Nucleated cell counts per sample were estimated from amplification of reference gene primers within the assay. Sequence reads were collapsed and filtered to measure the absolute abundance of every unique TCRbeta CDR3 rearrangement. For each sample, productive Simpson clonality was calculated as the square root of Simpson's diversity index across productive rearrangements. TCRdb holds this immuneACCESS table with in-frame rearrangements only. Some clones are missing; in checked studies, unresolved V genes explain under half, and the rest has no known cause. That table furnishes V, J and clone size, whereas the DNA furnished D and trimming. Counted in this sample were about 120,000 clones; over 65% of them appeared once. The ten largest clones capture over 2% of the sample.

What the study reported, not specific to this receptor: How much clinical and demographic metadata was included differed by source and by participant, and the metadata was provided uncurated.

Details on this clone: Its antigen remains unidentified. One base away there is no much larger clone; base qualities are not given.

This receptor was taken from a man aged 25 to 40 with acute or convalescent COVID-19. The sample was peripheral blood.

The nucleotide sequence is TGTGCCAGTAGTATGTCGGGATATAGCAATCAGCCCCAGCATTTT. The resulting protein is CASSMSGYSNQPQHF. In this chain, TRBV19 is recombined with TRBJ1-5; no D gene call is confident. Based on the germline V gene (reference sequence), the CDR1 and CDR2 sequences are LNHDA and SQIVND. V gives up 3 bases and J gives up 0 bases, and the segment between their germline ends measures 9 bases. The CDR3 starts with the cysteine, ends with the phenylalanine, and has 15 residues. The retained sequence is limited to the CDR3, 45 bases, with the frame set at the first base.